The clone carrying this T cell receptor (beta chain) has more than one count but fewer than ten. Its matching antigen is unknown. This sample is drawn from a study of vaccination and CD4 T cells after COVID-19. Overall study findings and caveats: Analysis covered relatively few convalescent patients and lacked any early post-infection timepoints.

Sequencing of DNA taken from cultured CD4+ T cells relied on the Oncomine TCR Beta short-read assay. Genomic DNA was extracted from cultured CD4+ T cells. TCRdb reanalysed the PCR reads using MiXCR and keeps one entry per CDR3 protein. The table records roughly 16,000 distinct CDR3 sequences, about 54% of them present only once. As for treatment: 10-day PBMC culture with coronavirus spike peptide pools or control peptides (ViraFEST assay). The sequencing used cultured CD4+ T cells from blood, collected after SARS-CoV-2 vaccination. The clonotype originates from a human donor with COVID-19.

The chain's CDR3 is CASTSGGPEAFF. The CDR3 bases are TGTGCCAGCACTTCGGGTGGCCCTGAAGCTTTCTTT. The chain carries TRBV5-4 and TRBJ1-1; D uncertain. V lost 6 bases and J lost 6, with 12 bases in between. CDR3 length: 12 residues. CDR1 is SGHNT and CDR2 is YYREEE in the germline V gene (reference sequence).